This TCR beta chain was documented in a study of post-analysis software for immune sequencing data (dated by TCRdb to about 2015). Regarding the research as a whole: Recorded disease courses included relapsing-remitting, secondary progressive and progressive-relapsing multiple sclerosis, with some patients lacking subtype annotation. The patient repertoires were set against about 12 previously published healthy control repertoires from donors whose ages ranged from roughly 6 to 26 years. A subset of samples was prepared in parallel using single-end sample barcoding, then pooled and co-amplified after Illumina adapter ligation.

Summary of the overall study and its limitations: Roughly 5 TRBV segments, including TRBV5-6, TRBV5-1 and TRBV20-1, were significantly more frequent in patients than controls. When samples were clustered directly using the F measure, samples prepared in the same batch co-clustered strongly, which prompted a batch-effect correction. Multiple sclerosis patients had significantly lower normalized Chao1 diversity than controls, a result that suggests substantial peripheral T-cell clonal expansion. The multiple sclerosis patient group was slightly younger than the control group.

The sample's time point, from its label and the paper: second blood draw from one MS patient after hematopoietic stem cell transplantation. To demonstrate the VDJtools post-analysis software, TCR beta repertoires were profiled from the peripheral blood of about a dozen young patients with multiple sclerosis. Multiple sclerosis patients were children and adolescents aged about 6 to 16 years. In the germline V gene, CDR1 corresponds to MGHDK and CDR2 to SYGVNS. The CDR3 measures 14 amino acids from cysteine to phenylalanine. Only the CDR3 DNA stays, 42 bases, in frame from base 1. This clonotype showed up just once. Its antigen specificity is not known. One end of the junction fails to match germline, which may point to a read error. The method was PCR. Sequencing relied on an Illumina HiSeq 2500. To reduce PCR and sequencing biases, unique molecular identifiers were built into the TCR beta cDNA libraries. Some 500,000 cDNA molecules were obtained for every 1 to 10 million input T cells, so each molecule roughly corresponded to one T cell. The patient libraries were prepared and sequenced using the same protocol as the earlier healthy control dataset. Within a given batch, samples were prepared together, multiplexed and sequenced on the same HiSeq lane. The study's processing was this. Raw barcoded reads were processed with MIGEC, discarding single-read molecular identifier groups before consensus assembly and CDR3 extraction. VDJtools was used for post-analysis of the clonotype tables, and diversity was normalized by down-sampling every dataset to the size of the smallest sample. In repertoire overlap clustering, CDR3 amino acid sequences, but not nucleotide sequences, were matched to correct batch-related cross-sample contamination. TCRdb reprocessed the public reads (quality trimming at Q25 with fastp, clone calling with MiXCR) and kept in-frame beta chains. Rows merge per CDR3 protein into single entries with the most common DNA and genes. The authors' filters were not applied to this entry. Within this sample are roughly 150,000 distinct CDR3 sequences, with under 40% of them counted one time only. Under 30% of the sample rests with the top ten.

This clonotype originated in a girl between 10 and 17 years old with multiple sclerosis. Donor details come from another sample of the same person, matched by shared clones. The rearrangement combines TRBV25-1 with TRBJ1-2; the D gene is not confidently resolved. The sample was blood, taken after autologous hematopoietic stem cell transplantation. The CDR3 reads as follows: CASSEFRVNYGCTF. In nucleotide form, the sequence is TGTGCCAGCAGTGAATTTCGGGTCAACTATGGCTGCACCTTC.